Below are 15 T cell receptor beta chains sequenced from a single sample in a study of cytomegalovirus exposure and HLA in healthy donors. Use of 60 Vbeta and 13 Jbeta primers characterized the PCR. The repertoire was sequenced with immunoSEQ multiplex PCR; TCRdb's copy has only in-frame clones and lacks some. The repertoire holds 150,000 to 200,000 clones, with under 85% as singletons. Sequencing was carried out using PBMCs. The receptors here all came from a woman aged 30 to 39 in good health and CMV-seronegative.

V is TRBV28 and J is TRBJ2-7, with TRBD1 identical over 8 bases. CDR1 is MDHEN and CDR2 is SYDVKM in the germline V gene. V shed 3 bases and J 3 bases; nucleotides not matched to a gene: 10. The CDR3 has 16 amino acids. Written as DNA, the CDR3 is TGTGCCAGCAGTTTCGGGTCCGGGACAGGCGACTACGAGCAGTACTTC. As protein: CASSFGSGTGDYEQYF. Full variable domain (outside the CDR3, taken from reference TRBV28 and TRBJ2-7): DVKVTQSSRYLVKRTGEKVFLECVQDMDHENMFWYRQDPGLGLRLIYFSYDVKMKEKGDIPEGYSVSREKKERFSLILESASTNQTSMYLCASSFGSGTGDYEQYFGPGTRLTVT.

In its sample, this clone was seen a few times. V gene TRBV6-6 combines with J gene TRBJ1-2; D is unresolved. Germline V CDR1 and CDR2: MNHNY, SVGAGI (reference sequence). V lost 2 bases and J lost 5, with 15 bases in between. CDR3 length: 15 residues. CDR3 region: CASSYPVAGEYGYTF. The CDR3 bases are TGTGCCAGCAGTTACCCCGTGGCGGGAGAGTATGGCTACACCTTC.

The chain recombines TRBV4-1 with TRBJ1-1; the match to TRBD1 covers 9 bases. Germline trimming cut 2 bases from V and 8 bases from J; bases unmatched to any gene: 9. Looked up from germline, CDR1 is MGHRA and CDR2 is YSYEKL. The CDR3 covers 15 residues. The CDR3 DNA follows: TGCGCCAGCAGCCAATCACAGGGGGCCCTATTCGAAGCTTTCTTT. Translated, it gives CASSQSQGALFEAFF.

This clone was seen only once. V usage is TRBV7-9 and J usage is TRBJ1-4; a possible D gene is TRBD1 (6 bases). Looked up from germline, CDR1 is SEHNR and CDR2 is FQNEAQ (reference sequence). Trimming removed 5 bases from V and 8 bases from J, with 24 bases in between. This CDR3 is 17 amino acids long. CDR3 sequence reads: CASSPPHDRIGGEKLFF. The CDR3 bases are TGTGCCAGCAGCCCACCACACGACAGGATCGGGGGGGAAAAACTGTTTTTT. Based on the CDR3 plus reference TRBV7-9 and TRBJ1-4, the full variable domain is DTGVSQNPRHKITKRGQNVTFRCDPISEHNRLYWYRQTLGQGPEFLTYFQNEAQLEKSRLLSDRFSAERPKGSFSTLEIQRTEQGDSAMYLCASSPPHDRIGGEKLFFGSGTQLSVL.

The chain links TRBV21-1 to TRBJ1-3. TRBV21-1 is assigned pseudogene status. The CDR3 spans 17 residues. CDR3 loop: CASSKALEGREDNTIYF. The CDR3 coding sequence is TGTGCCAGCAGCAAAGCGCTCGAGGGTCGGGAGGACAACACCATATATTTT.

This rearrangement joins TRBV18 to TRBJ1-1; D not certain. The CDR3 is 13 amino acids. Looked up from germline, CDR1 is KGHSH and CDR2 is LQKENI. V was cut by 10 bases and J by 2 bases, with 14 bases left in between. The CDR3 is CANTAVVNTEAFF. The CDR3 DNA reads TGTGCCAATACAGCAGTTGTTAACACTGAAGCTTTCTTT.

The V gene is TRBV5-1, the J gene TRBJ2-2; 8 nucleotides match TRBD1. CDR3 length: 16 amino acids. After removal of 3 bases from V and 1 base from J, the junction contained 5 bases not matched to a gene. CDR1 SGHRS and CDR2 YFSETQ come from the germline V gene. CDR3 sequence reads: CASSSWDRRNTGELFF. CDR3 nucleotide sequence: TGCGCCAGCAGCTCTTGGGACAGGAGGAACACCGGGGAGCTGTTTTTT.

In its sample, this clone was seen a few times. The chain uses TRBV7-2 and TRBJ2-7, with unresolved D. Germline-derived CDR1 and CDR2 are SGHTA and FQGNSA. The V end lost 0 bases, the J end lost 4 bases, and 7 bases lay between the germline ends. This CDR3 has 13 residues. The CDR3: CASSLAVQYEQYF. The CDR3 DNA reads TGTGCCAGCAGCTTAGCGGTGCAGTACGAGCAGTACTTC.

CDR3 DNA: TGTGCCAGCAGTTACGTCGGTGGTCGAGCTTTCTTT. It specifies CASSYVGGRAFF. The chain links TRBV6-5 to TRBJ1-1; no reliable D call. V lost 2 bases, J lost 10 bases, and 11 bases lay in between. This CDR3 is 12 amino acids long. Germline V gene sequence: CDR1 MNHEY, CDR2 SVGAGI.

V and J are TRBV29-1 and TRBJ2-1; 10 bases agree with TRBD2. CDR1 is SQVTM, CDR2 ANQGSEA, per germline. The V and J ends lost 2 bases and 4 bases, in that order; junction bases with no gene match: 11. CDR3 length equals 17 residues. As DNA, the CDR3 is TGCAGCGTTGAAATGCCAGGTGGGACTAGCGCATACAATGAGCAGTTCTTC. Translating it yields CSVEMPGGTSAYNEQFF.

This clone was observed a handful of times. V is TRBV7-9 and J is TRBJ2-7; unclear D gene. V dropped 6 bases and J dropped 0 bases, with 9 bases sitting between them. Per the germline V gene, CDR1 is SEHNR and CDR2 is FQNEAQ (reference sequence). The CDR3 has 13 residues. As DNA, the CDR3 is TGTGCCAGCAGGGCTCCTCACTCCTACGAGCAGTACTTC. Translated: CASRAPHSYEQYF.

The chain recombines TRBV29-1 with TRBJ2-7; D not certain. The germline V gene encodes CDR1 SQVTM and CDR2 ANQGSEA. The CDR3 contains 10 residues. V shed 6 bases and J shed 3 bases, with 6 bases lying between them. CDR3 region: CSVISYEQYF. CDR3 DNA sequence: TGCAGCGTGATCAGCTACGAGCAGTACTTC.

The table lists this clone with a few counts. The chain combines TRBV4-3 with TRBJ1-3; D is unresolved. Germline values: CDR1 LGHNA, CDR2 YSLEER. The CDR3 sequence is 14 residues long. V was clipped by 3 bases and J by 4 bases, with 10 bases between them. CDR3 DNA: TGCGCCAGCAGCCAGGCATTTTTGGGAAACACCATATATTTT. Protein: CASSQAFLGNTIYF.

This rearrangement joins TRBV27 to TRBJ2-1; perhaps TRBD2 as D (9 bases). This CDR3 contains 18 residues. CDR1 is MNHEY, CDR2 SMNVEV, per germline (reference sequence). The ends were cut back, 5 bases at V and 6 bases at J, with 26 bases in the middle. The CDR3 protein is CASSHPASGGGRANEQFF. CDR3 coding DNA: TGTGCCAGCAGTCATCCCGCCTCAGGGGGCGGGAGGGCCAATGAGCAGTTCTTC.

This chain joins TRBV11-2 and TRBJ2-7; D is uncertain. CDR3 size: 11 residues. Germline assignment: CDR1 SGHAT and CDR2 FQNNGV. The V and J ends lost 4 bases and 7 bases respectively, with 8 bases between them. CDR3 coding DNA: TGTGCCAGCAGCTACAGTACAGAGCAGTACTTC. Translated, it gives CASSYSTEQYF.